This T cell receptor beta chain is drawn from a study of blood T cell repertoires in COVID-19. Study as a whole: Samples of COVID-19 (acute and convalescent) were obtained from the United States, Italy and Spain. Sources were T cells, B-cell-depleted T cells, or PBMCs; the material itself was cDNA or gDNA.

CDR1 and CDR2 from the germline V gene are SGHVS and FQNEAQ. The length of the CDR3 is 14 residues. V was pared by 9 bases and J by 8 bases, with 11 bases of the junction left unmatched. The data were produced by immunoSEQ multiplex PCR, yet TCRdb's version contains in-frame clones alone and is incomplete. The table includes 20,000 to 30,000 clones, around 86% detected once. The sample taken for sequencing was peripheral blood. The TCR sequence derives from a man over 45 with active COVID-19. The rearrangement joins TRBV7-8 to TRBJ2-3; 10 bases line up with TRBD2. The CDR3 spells CASSIAGGLRTQYF. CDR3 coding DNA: TGTGCCAGTTCGATAGCGGGGGGCCTGCGTACGCAGTATTTT. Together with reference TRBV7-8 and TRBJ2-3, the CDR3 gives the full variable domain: GAGVSQSPRYKVAKRGQDVALRCDPISGHVSLFWYQQALGQGPEFLTYFQNEAQLDKSGLPSDRFFAERPEGSVSTLKIQRTQQEDSAVYLCASSIAGGLRTQYFGPGTRLTVL.